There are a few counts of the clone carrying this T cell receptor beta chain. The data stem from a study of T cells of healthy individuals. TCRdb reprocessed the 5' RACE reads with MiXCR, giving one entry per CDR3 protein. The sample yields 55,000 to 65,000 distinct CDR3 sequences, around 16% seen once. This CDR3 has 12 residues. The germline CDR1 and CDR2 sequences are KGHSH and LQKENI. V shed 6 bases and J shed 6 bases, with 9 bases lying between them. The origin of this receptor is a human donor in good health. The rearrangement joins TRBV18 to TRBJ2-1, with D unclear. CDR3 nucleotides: TGTGCCAGCTCCCCCGCCGTCAATGAGCAGTTCTTC. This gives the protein CASSPAVNEQFF.